Listed below are T cell receptor beta chains from one sample, sequenced in a study of blood T cell repertoires in COVID-19. The data were produced by immunoSEQ multiplex PCR, yet TCRdb's version contains in-frame clones alone and is incomplete. This sample has 200,000 to 300,000 clones; roughly 84% occur once, and the top ten carry 4.2%. The sample was peripheral blood. These receptors were collected from a man between 60 and 75 years old with acute or convalescent COVID-19. Both conserved end residues are part of each CDR3. Expanded clones get a size class; other rows say once, few or many, or leave the size out.

clone_size,v_call,cdr3_aa
-,TRBV19,CASSIVAGSYEQYF
-,TRBV5-1,CASSFEGDSYEQYF
-,TRBV19,CASRHMVSGANVLTF
-,TRBV14,CASSQIQSNEKLFF
-,TRBV23-1,CASSQYPGGGQPQHF
-,TRBV5-4,CASSSSGAPQETQYF
-,TRBV5-1,CASSFAGTDTEAFF
-,TRBV13,CASSSQTLESGTSGSWGEQFF
-,TRBV21-1,CASSKNPGKRAHGYTF
few,TRBV5-5,CASSGGGQGVGELFF
-,TRBV6-2/TRBV6-3,CASSKPSGGYNEQFF